One and the same sample provided the 21 T cell receptor beta chains below, sequenced in a study of regulatory T cells. Study-wide results and caveats: In CD3G-deficient patients, conventional CD4+ T cells were enriched for hydrophobic CDR3 residues at positions 6 and 7.

Primers: 52 TRBV forward and 13 TRBJ reverse. Libraries were prepared by immunoSEQ multiplex PCR; TCRdb keeps only in-frame clonotypes and omits some of them. The sample lists 30,000 to 40,000 clones; about 94% were seen once. For these receptors, no antigen is known. The sequencing sample was made of conventional CD4+ T cells sorted from blood. These receptors came from a child younger than 10 with CD3G deficiency.

This clone was seen just once. The chain employs TRBV5-1 and TRBJ1-2; 9 bases match TRBD1. Germline V gene lookup returns CDR1 SGHRS and CDR2 YFSETQ. V was pared by 6 bases and J by 7 bases, with 10 bases of the junction left unmatched. The CDR3 is made up of 14 amino acids. The CDR3 DNA is TGCGCCAGCAAACCCGGGACAGGGACCTCTGGCTACACCTTC. Translated, it gives CASKPGTGTSGYTF. Full variable domain (outside the CDR3, taken from reference TRBV5-1 and TRBJ1-2): KAGVTQTPRYLIKTRGQQVTLSCSPISGHRSVSWYQQTPGQGLQFLFEYFSETQRNKGNFPGRFSGRQFSNSRSEMNVSTLELGDSALYLCASKPGTGTSGYTFGSGTRLTVV.

The J gene is TRBJ2-6, the V gene TRBV5-1; D ambiguous. The germline gives CDR1 SGHRS, CDR2 YFSETQ. The CDR3 totals 13 residues. Trimming removed 4 bases from V and 4 bases from J, with 6 bases in between. The CDR3 reads CASSLSGANVLTF. CDR3 in DNA: TGCGCCAGCAGCCTATCGGGGGCCAACGTCCTGACTTTC.

V gene TRBV28 combines with J gene TRBJ1-1, with TRBD1 matching 7 bases. Germline V gene lookup returns CDR1 MDHEN and CDR2 SYDVKM. The CDR3 has 15 residues. Trimming cost V 5 bases and J 0 bases; bases outside gene matches: 6. CDR3 bases: TGTGCCAGCAGTAGGGGACAGTTAGTGAACACTGAAGCTTTCTTT. Its protein is CASSRGQLVNTEAFF.

With respect to this clone: This sample includes further DNA sequences coding for the same CDR3. The chain joins TRBV7-9 to TRBJ2-3; a possible D gene is TRBD2 (6 bases). V lost 3 bases and J lost 0, with 7 bases in between. This CDR3 is 14 amino acids long. Germline V lookup: CDR1 SEHNR, CDR2 FQNEAQ (reference sequence). The CDR3 DNA is TGTGCCAGCAGCTTCGGACTAAGCACAGATACGCAGTATTTT. Its translation is CASSFGLSTDTQYF.

This chain joins TRBV28 and TRBJ2-7, with D maybe TRBD2 (7 bases). This CDR3 region has 16 residues. The V end was cut by 7 bases, the J end by 1 base, with 20 bases between. Germline V gives CDR1 MDHEN, CDR2 SYDVKM. The CDR3 protein is CASMKGGAGRSYEQYF. CDR3 coding DNA: TGTGCCAGCATGAAAGGGGGGGCTGGAAGGTCCTACGAGCAGTACTTC. The whole variable domain, filled in from reference TRBV28 and TRBJ2-7, reads DVKVTQSSRYLVKRTGEKVFLECVQDMDHENMFWYRQDPGLGLRLIYFSYDVKMKEKGDIPEGYSVSREKKERFSLILESASTNQTSMYLCASMKGGAGRSYEQYFGPGTRLTVT.

V and J are TRBV28 and TRBJ1-5, with D unresolved. This CDR3 spans 12 amino acids. V dropped 5 bases and J dropped 7 bases, with 9 bases sitting between them. Germline V lookup: CDR1 MDHEN, CDR2 SYDVKM. The CDR3 nucleotides are TGTGCCAGCAGTCTCCTCCTCCAGCCCCAGCATTTT. It codes for CASSLLLQPQHF.

The J gene is TRBJ2-7, the V gene TRBV7-8; D possibly corresponds to TRBD1 (5 bases). The CDR3 has 12 residues. Germline V gives CDR1 SGHVS, CDR2 FQNEAQ. The V gene lost 6 bases and the J gene lost 9 bases, with 15 bases spanning the gap. The CDR3 DNA sequence: TGTGCCAGCAGTCTAACTTCCAGGGTGCAGTACTTC. Translating it yields CASSLTSRVQYF.

The chain recombines TRBV30 with TRBJ2-7; 7 bases are a match to TRBD2. The CDR3 contains 14 residues. With V trimmed by 2 bases and J by 5 bases, 9 bases remained unmatched. Germline V gives CDR1 GTSNPN, CDR2 SVGIG (reference sequence). In DNA, the CDR3 is TGTGCCTGGAGTTTGGGAGGGCCGCTCCACGAGCAGTACTTC. This encodes CAWSLGGPLHEQYF.

The chain is built from TRBV6-1 and TRBJ2-7; 13 bases are a match to TRBD2. The CDR3 consists of 15 residues. V trimming: 4 bases; J trimming: 2 bases; junction bases outside the gene matches: 2. Germline V CDR1 and CDR2: MNHNS, SASEGT. The DNA for the CDR3 is TGTGCCAGCAGTGCACTAGCGGGAGGGCCCTACGAGCAGTACTTC. It specifies CASSALAGGPYEQYF.

This chain uses TRBV5-1 with TRBJ2-1, with a tentative D call TRBD2 (6 bases). V was shortened by 0 bases and J by 6 bases, with 10 bases between the two germline ends. Looked up from germline, CDR1 is SGHRS and CDR2 is YFSETQ. The CDR3 covers 14 residues. As DNA, the CDR3 is TGCGCCAGCAGCTTGGCACTAGCTACCAATGAGCAGTTCTTC. It translates to CASSLALATNEQFF.

The rearrangement joins TRBV27 to TRBJ2-6, with a possible D match to TRBD1 (6 bases). Looked up from germline, CDR1 is MNHEY and CDR2 is SMNVEV (reference sequence). The CDR3 sequence is 23 residues long. Trimming left V 0 bases short and J 0 bases short, with 27 bases between. CDR3 in amino acids: CASSLSIFPETGHHYSGANVLTF. The CDR3 bases are TGTGCCAGCAGTTTATCAATATTCCCGGAGACGGGACACCATTACTCTGGGGCCAACGTCCTGACTTTC.

This chain links TRBV28 with TRBJ2-4, with TRBD2 identical over 7 bases. This CDR3 spans 14 amino acids. Per germline, CDR1 MDHEN and CDR2 SYDVKM. V shed 6 bases, J shed 3 bases, and the junction held 5 bases outside the gene matches. Here the CDR3 reads CASSPGGGKNIQYF. In nucleotides, the CDR3 is TGTGCCAGCAGCCCGGGGGGAGGCAAAAACATTCAGTACTTC. The full variable domain, in which reference TRBV28 and TRBJ2-4 provide the parts outside the CDR3, is DVKVTQSSRYLVKRTGEKVFLECVQDMDHENMFWYRQDPGLGLRLIYFSYDVKMKEKGDIPEGYSVSREKKERFSLILESASTNQTSMYLCASSPGGGKNIQYFGAGTRLSVL.

This chain connects TRBV5-1 to TRBJ2-5; D perhaps matches TRBD1 (6 bases). Germline CDR1 SGHRS, CDR2 YFSETQ. The CDR3 has 16 residues. Trimming removed 4 bases from V and 2 bases from J, with 18 bases in between. CDR3 DNA: TGCGCCAGCAGCCAACTACAGGGTGAGGGGCAAGAGACCCAGTACTTC. The encoded protein is CASSQLQGEGQETQYF.

The rearrangement uses TRBV5-1 and TRBJ2-4; 14 bases are shared with TRBD2. CDR1 and CDR2 from the germline V gene are SGHRS and YFSETQ. The CDR3 contains 15 residues. The V and J ends lost 4 bases and 6 bases, in that order; junction bases with no gene match: 3. The CDR3 DNA is TGCGCCAGCAGCGAGGGACTAGCGGGAGTAAACATTCAGTACTTC. As protein: CASSEGLAGVNIQYF.

The chain combines TRBV18 with TRBJ2-1; a weak D match, TRBD1 (6 bases). V shed 3 bases and J shed 4 bases, with 13 bases lying between them. Germline lookup yields CDR1 KGHSH and CDR2 LQKENI. The CDR3 length is 15 residues. The CDR3 region has the DNA TGTGCCAGCTCACCTTTGAGACAGGCTTACAATGAGCAGTTCTTC. Encoded protein: CASSPLRQAYNEQFF.

The chain links TRBV27 to TRBJ2-6; D is uncertain. The CDR3 length is 13 residues. The V and J ends lost 6 bases and 2 bases respectively, with 5 bases between them. Germline loops: CDR1 MNHEY, CDR2 SMNVEV (reference sequence). CDR3 sequence: CASRDAGANVLTF. DNA of the CDR3: TGTGCCAGCAGGGACGCTGGGGCCAACGTCCTGACTTTC. Full variable domain (rest looked up from reference TRBV27 and TRBJ2-6): EAQVTQNPRYLITVTGKKLTVTCSQNMNHEYMSWYRQDPGLGLRQIYYSMNVEVTDKGDVPEGYKVSRKEKRNFPLILESPSPNQTSLYFCASRDAGANVLTFGAGSRLTVL.

This rearrangement joins TRBV11-2 to TRBJ1-1, with D perhaps matching TRBD1 (5 bases). Trimming removed 5 bases at V and 2 bases at J, with 12 bases between. The CDR3 runs to 14 residues. Germline CDR1 SGHAT, CDR2 FQNNGV. CDR3 coding DNA: TGTGCCAGCAGCCTCCGACAGACTAACACTGAAGCTTTCTTT. Protein sequence: CASSLRQTNTEAFF.

This clone was found once. This chain joins TRBV6-5 and TRBJ2-7; D is unclear. Trimming stripped 4 bases from V and 0 bases from J, with 16 bases between. Germline V CDR1 and CDR2: MNHEY, SVGAGI. This CDR3 contains 16 residues. The CDR3 reads CASSFRTMVASYEQYF. DNA for the CDR3: TGTGCCAGCAGTTTTCGGACCATGGTAGCCTCCTACGAGCAGTACTTC.

The count of this clone is one. The rearrangement uses TRBV28 and TRBJ2-7; D is possibly TRBD2 (5 bases). Per the germline V gene, CDR1 is MDHEN and CDR2 is SYDVKM. The CDR3 contains 16 residues. V was shortened by 2 bases and J by 0 bases, with 14 bases between the two germline ends. CDR3 sequence reads: CASSLTVAKSSYEQYF. The CDR3 DNA is TGTGCCAGCAGTTTAACTGTAGCGAAGAGCTCCTACGAGCAGTACTTC.

The rearrangement links TRBV28 to TRBJ2-7, with D perhaps TRBD1 (5 bases). Trimming took off 4 bases at V and 4 bases at J, with 17 bases between the two ends. This CDR3 region has 15 residues. CDR1 is MDHEN and CDR2 is SYDVKM in the germline V gene. The CDR3 loop reads CASSSPPQGRYEQYF. CDR3 bases: TGTGCCAGCAGTTCCCCCCCCCAGGGAAGGTACGAGCAGTACTTC.

This chain's CDR3 is CASSLGGTAGNTIYF. The CDR3 DNA reads TGTGCCAGCAGTTTAGGGGGCACAGCTGGAAACACCATATATTTT. The chain joins TRBV28 to TRBJ1-3, with D tentatively TRBD1 (6 bases). This CDR3 has 15 amino acids. Trimming pared 2 bases from V and 2 bases from J, leaving 10 bases between. Germline CDR1 and CDR2: MDHEN and SYDVKM.